The 18 T cell receptor beta chains presented below share a single source sample, sequenced in a study of cytomegalovirus exposure and HLA in healthy donors. Sequencing was performed with immunoSEQ multiplex PCR; in TCRdb, only in-frame clones are kept and a portion is missing. The sample holds approximately 300,000 clones, roughly 88% seen once. The sample taken for sequencing was PBMCs. The origin of the receptors is a woman in her late teens or twenties in good health and CMV-seronegative.

This clone was counted a single time. The rearrangement uses TRBV27 and TRBJ2-7; D gene unclear. CDR1 MNHEY and CDR2 SMNVEV come from the germline V gene (reference sequence). V was pared by 2 bases and J by 3 bases, with 8 bases between. This CDR3 has 13 amino acids. The CDR3, as DNA: TGTGCCAGCAGTTTAACAGAAGGCTACGAGCAGTACTTC. Translating gives CASSLTEGYEQYF.

The chain couples TRBV5-1 to TRBJ2-7; D perhaps matches TRBD2 (5 bases). With 4 bases removed from V and 2 bases from J, the gap between germline ends came to 10 bases. CDR3 size: 13 residues. Germline V gene lookup returns CDR1 SGHRS and CDR2 YFSETQ. CDR3 in DNA: TGCGCCAGCAGCGCCGGGAATACCTACGAGCAGTACTTC. Amino acid sequence: CASSAGNTYEQYF.

As for this clone: Other DNA sequences of this sample code for an identical CDR3. This chain uses TRBV19 with TRBJ1-5; 7 nucleotides agree with TRBD1. The germline CDR1 and CDR2 sequences are LNHDA and SQIVND (reference sequence). The CDR3 sequence is 15 residues long. The V and J ends lost 3 bases and 2 bases, in that order; junction bases with no gene match: 4. The CDR3 loop reads CASSMEGAGNQPQHF. DNA for the CDR3: TGTGCCAGTAGTATGGAGGGGGCTGGCAATCAGCCCCAGCATTTT.

The V gene is TRBV18, the J gene TRBJ2-3, with 9 bases matching TRBD1. After removal of 2 bases from V and 1 base from J, the junction contained 7 bases not matched to a gene. The CDR3 is made up of 17 amino acids. The germline V gene has CDR1 KGHSH and CDR2 LQKENI. This chain's CDR3 is CASSPVSGQGGTDTQYF. CDR3 DNA sequence: TGTGCCAGCTCACCAGTTTCGGGACAGGGAGGCACAGATACGCAGTATTTT.

The gene calls are TRBV5-5 and TRBJ2-7, with 8 bases matching TRBD1. Germline V lookup: CDR1 SGHKS, CDR2 YYEKEE (reference sequence). The CDR3 has 13 residues. Trimming took 0 bases from V and 9 from J; bases not matched to a gene: 5. The CDR3 loop reads CASSLEQGVGQYF. DNA of the CDR3: TGTGCCAGCAGCTTGGAACAGGGGGTAGGGCAGTACTTC.

This rearrangement joins TRBV7-2 to TRBJ2-7, with D hard to call. CDR1 SGHTA and CDR2 FQGNSA come from the germline V gene. Trimming cost V 5 bases and J 7 bases, with 15 bases left between them. The CDR3 is 13 amino acids. CDR3: CASSPGVAREQYF. In DNA form, the CDR3 reads TGTGCCAGCAGCCCTGGAGTAGCAAGGGAGCAGTACTTC.

J is TRBJ2-7 and V is TRBV12-5; 8 bases agree with TRBD1. The CDR3 has 22 amino acids. Germline values: CDR1 LGHNT, CDR2 FRNRAP. V lost 0 bases to trimming and J lost 3 bases; unmatched junction nucleotides: 25. The CDR3 protein is CASGLVDRSRDRTAFSYYEQYF. In DNA form, the CDR3 reads TGTGCTAGTGGTTTGGTGGACCGGTCCCGGGACAGGACCGCTTTTTCTTACTACGAGCAGTACTTC.

This clone has just one count. The chain employs TRBV5-1 and TRBJ2-2, with D unclear. The CDR3 has 15 residues. V lost 1 base and J 1 base, leaving 8 bases between the germline ends. Germline loops: CDR1 SGHRS, CDR2 YFSETQ. The CDR3 DNA reads as TGCGCCAGCAGCTTGCAACGAGGGAACACCGGGGAGCTGTTTTTT. Translated: CASSLQRGNTGELFF.

The chain carries TRBV19 and TRBJ2-3, with TRBD2 identical over 15 bases. The CDR3 sequence is 19 residues long. V shed 4 bases and J 4 bases; nucleotides not matched to a gene: 12. Looked up from germline, CDR1 is LNHDA and CDR2 is SQIVND (reference sequence). The CDR3 sequence: CASSKAGTSGRIHADTQYF. The CDR3, as DNA: TGTGCCAGTAGTAAGGCCGGGACTAGCGGGAGGATTCATGCAGATACGCAGTATTTT.

This rearrangement joins TRBV29-1 to TRBJ2-5, with a weak D call TRBD2 (6 bases). CDR1 and CDR2 from the germline V gene are SQVTM and ANQGSEA. The CDR3 contains 16 residues. V gave up 6 bases and J gave up 5 bases, with 25 bases separating them. This CDR3 is CSVAKPTGAIRETQYF. The CDR3 DNA reads TGCAGCGTCGCAAAACCGACGGGAGCAATCCGGGAGACCCAGTACTTC.

CDR3 region: CASSLSGGSSYNEQFF. The CDR3 nucleotides read TGCGCCAGCAGCTTGTCTGGCGGGAGCTCCTACAATGAGCAGTTCTTC. This chain joins TRBV5-1 and TRBJ2-1, with 7 bases aligning to TRBD2. The CDR3 is 16 amino acids. Trimming at V came to 1 base and at J to 0 bases, leaving 4 bases not matched to a gene. Germline CDR1 SGHRS, CDR2 YFSETQ.

V usage is TRBV9 and J usage is TRBJ2-7; TRBD2 aligns across 9 bases. V shed 4 bases and J 6 bases; nucleotides not matched to a gene: 11. The germline gives CDR1 SGDLS, CDR2 YYNGEE. There are 15 residues in the CDR3. The CDR3, as DNA: TGTGCCAGCAGCCCGATTAGCGGGAGCAGGTCCGAGCAGTACTTC. Protein sequence: CASSPISGSRSEQYF.

The chain joins TRBV4-1 to TRBJ2-1, with D perhaps matching TRBD1 (6 bases). Germline V gene sequence: CDR1 MGHRA, CDR2 YSYEKL. This CDR3 is built from 19 residues. The ends were cut back, 3 bases at V and 2 bases at J, with 23 bases in the middle. CDR3 DNA sequence: TGCGCCAGCAGCCACAACCCAGGGGTCCCGGGACCTACCTACAATGAGCAGTTCTTC. It yields the protein CASSHNPGVPGPTYNEQFF.

The chain uses TRBV27 and TRBJ2-7; D unclear. Germline V CDR1 and CDR2: MNHEY, SMNVEV (reference sequence). The CDR3 sequence is 13 residues long. V was clipped by 7 bases and J by 1 base, with 11 bases between them. Written as DNA, the CDR3 is TGTGCCAGCAAAAGCAGGTCATCCTACGAGCAGTACTTC. It translates to CASKSRSSYEQYF.

A single count supports this clone. V and J are TRBV5-6 and TRBJ2-7, with TRBD2 as a possible D gene (5 bases). Germline CDR1 reads SGHDT; CDR2 reads YYEEEE. The CDR3 is 16 residues long. Trimming took 4 bases from V and 5 from J, leaving 22 bases between them. Here the CDR3 reads CASSGGPFRSNHEQYF. DNA for the CDR3: TGTGCCAGCAGCGGAGGTCCCTTCAGAAGTAACCACGAGCAGTACTTC.

This clone was seen just once. The chain has TRBV27 and TRBJ1-4; D is unresolved. CDR1 is MNHEY, CDR2 SMNVEV, per germline (reference sequence). V dropped 0 bases and J dropped 0 bases, with 8 bases sitting between them. This CDR3 is 16 amino acids long. CDR3: CASSLSWQSTNEKLFF. In nucleotides, the CDR3 is TGTGCCAGCAGTTTATCGTGGCAGTCAACTAATGAAAAACTGTTTTTT. Combining the CDR3 with reference TRBV27 and TRBJ1-4 gives the whole variable domain EAQVTQNPRYLITVTGKKLTVTCSQNMNHEYMSWYRQDPGLGLRQIYYSMNVEVTDKGDVPEGYKVSRKEKRNFPLILESPSPNQTSLYFCASSLSWQSTNEKLFFGSGTQLSVL.

This sequence joins TRBV5-4 and TRBJ2-1; 14 bases fit TRBD2. With V trimmed by 3 bases and J by 8 bases, 1 base remained unmatched. The CDR3 is 14 residues long. Germline V gene sequence: CDR1 SGHNT, CDR2 YYREEE (reference sequence). The CDR3 region has the DNA TGTGCCAGCAGCTGGGGACTAGCGGGGGATGAGCAGTTCTTC. This gives the protein CASSWGLAGDEQFF.

This clone was seen only a few times. The rearrangement links TRBV6-5 to TRBJ2-7; TRBD1 agrees at 8 bases. V gave up 6 bases and J gave up 2 bases; unmatched junction bases: 9. The germline V gene has CDR1 MNHEY and CDR2 SVGAGI. The CDR3 has 15 amino acids. For the CDR3, the DNA is TGTGCCAGCAGCCCCGACAGGGGACGCGCCTACGAGCAGTACTTC. This codes for CASSPDRGRAYEQYF.